This entry lists 23 T cell receptor beta chains sequenced from one sample in a study of cytotoxic CD8 clonotypes in ibrutinib-treated CLL. Clones were read by immunoSEQ multiplex PCR, and TCRdb kept only the in-frame ones, dropping some. The profile shows just over 200,000 clones, roughly 79% of them singletons. The sample here was PBMCs, taken after 12 months of ibrutinib treatment. The source is a human donor with chronic lymphocytic leukemia.

The V and J genes are TRBV7-2 and TRBJ2-3; D uncertain. V was shortened by 2 bases and J by 4 bases, with 7 bases between the two germline ends. The CDR3 runs to 13 residues. CDR1 is SGHTA, CDR2 FQGNSA, per germline. CDR3 bases: TGTGCCAGCAGCTTAATTAGTTCAGATACGCAGTATTTT. It is translated as CASSLISSDTQYF.

The chain uses TRBV5-8 and TRBJ1-5; 7 bases map to TRBD1. J was trimmed by 5 bases and V by 3 bases; bases with no gene match: 2. The CDR3 has 13 amino acids. CDR1 and CDR2 from the germline V gene are SGHTS and YDEGEE. The CDR3 DNA reads as TGTGCCAGCAGCTCACAGGGGTATCAGCCCCAGCATTTT. Protein product: CASSSQGYQPQHF.

V usage is TRBV9 and J usage is TRBJ2-7; no firm D call. The CDR3 sequence is 15 residues long. Germline CDR1 SGDLS, CDR2 YYNGEE. V gave up 4 bases and J gave up 7 bases, with 21 bases separating them. CDR3 sequence: CASSSTGGGLAEQYF. As DNA, the CDR3 is TGTGCCAGCAGCTCAACTGGTGGCGGTTTGGCGGAGCAGTACTTC.

The V gene is TRBV5-4, the J gene TRBJ2-5; unclear D gene. The CDR3 has 15 amino acids. Trimming removed 0 bases from V and 2 bases from J, with 11 bases in between. CDR1 SGHNT and CDR2 YYREEE come from the germline V gene (reference sequence). CDR3 nucleotide sequence: TGTGCCAGCAGCTTGGATCCCAGAATACAAGAGACCCAGTACTTC. As protein: CASSLDPRIQETQYF.

This chain uses TRBV2 with TRBJ2-6; D possibly corresponds to TRBD1 (5 bases). V lost 7 bases and J 0 bases, leaving 10 bases between the germline ends. This CDR3 region has 15 residues. The germline CDR1 and CDR2 sequences are SNHLY and FYNNEI. The CDR3 region is CASTYTGSGANVLTF. In DNA form, the CDR3 reads TGTGCCAGCACCTATACAGGCTCTGGGGCCAACGTCCTGACTTTC.

The chain joins TRBV4-1 to TRBJ1-3; D remains unclear. V shed 2 bases and J shed 1 base, with 3 bases lying between them. The CDR3 contains 13 residues. Germline CDR1 and CDR2: MGHRA and YSYEKL. The CDR3 DNA sequence: TGCGCCAGCAGCCAAACATCTGGAAACACCATATATTTT. Translation gives CASSQTSGNTIYF.

DNA for the CDR3: TGTGCCAGCAGTTTTCGCCCAGCGGGAGGGGTGGGTGAGCAGTACTTC. This translates into CASSFRPAGGVGEQYF. The V gene is TRBV27, the J gene TRBJ2-7, with 10 bases identical to TRBD2. V dropped 3 bases and J dropped 7; count of bases not matched to a gene: 12. CDR1 MNHEY and CDR2 SMNVEV come from the germline V gene (reference sequence). The length of the CDR3 is 16 residues.

The chain carries TRBV4-1 and TRBJ2-5; 9 positions match TRBD1. J was trimmed by 4 bases and V by 1 base; bases with no gene match: 10. Germline V gives CDR1 MGHRA, CDR2 YSYEKL. The CDR3 contains 17 residues. The CDR3 loop is CASSQAGTGKLGETQYF. CDR3 nucleotide sequence: TGCGCCAGCAGCCAAGCCGGGACAGGGAAGCTGGGAGAGACCCAGTACTTC.

CDR3 DNA sequence: TGTGCCAGCAGTCCAGCACGTACAGGGGGCGCCTATGGCTACACCTTC. Its protein is CASSPARTGGAYGYTF. The rearrangement links TRBV11-2 to TRBJ1-2; 9 bases match TRBD1. V gave up 6 bases and J gave up 4 bases; unmatched junction bases: 12. The V gene's germline CDR1 is SGHAT and CDR2 FQNNGV. The CDR3 has 16 amino acids.

This clone was counted once. The chain has TRBV7-7 and TRBJ1-3, with 9 bases lining up with TRBD1. This CDR3 spans 15 amino acids. Per germline, CDR1 SSHAT and CDR2 FNYEAQ (reference sequence). CDR3 in DNA: TGTGCTAGCGGCGCCGGGACAGGGTCGGGAAACACCATATATTTT. It is translated as CASGAGTGSGNTIYF.

The gene calls are TRBV27 and TRBJ2-5, with 9 bases matching TRBD1. Germline assignment: CDR1 MNHEY and CDR2 SMNVEV (reference sequence). The length of the CDR3 is 15 residues. The trim removed 5 bases at V and 2 bases at J, leaving 6 bases unmatched. The CDR3 is CASSVRDREQETQYF. CDR3 in DNA: TGTGCCAGCAGTGTGCGGGACAGGGAACAAGAGACCCAGTACTTC.

This sequence joins TRBV7-9 and TRBJ2-7; possible D gene TRBD1, 5 bases. Trimming removed 2 bases at V and 4 bases at J, with 9 bases between. Germline lookup yields CDR1 SEHNR and CDR2 FQNEAQ (reference sequence). The CDR3 extends over 13 amino acids. CDR3 in amino acids: CASSLQGGYEQYF. CDR3 bases: TGTGCCAGCAGCTTACAGGGTGGGTACGAGCAGTACTTC.

This rearrangement joins TRBV4-1 to TRBJ1-2; D unclear. CDR3 size: 16 residues. V lost 0 bases and J lost 0, with 11 bases in between. Germline V gene sequence: CDR1 MGHRA, CDR2 YSYEKL. CDR3 sequence (DNA): TGCGCCAGCAGCCAAGAGCCACACTTAACTAACTATGGCTACACCTTC. It translates to CASSQEPHLTNYGYTF.

The table lists this clone with a count of one. The V gene is TRBV27, the J gene TRBJ2-1, with D tentatively TRBD1 (6 bases). The length of the CDR3 is 15 residues. V lost 9 bases and J lost 2, with 17 bases in between. Germline lookup yields CDR1 MNHEY and CDR2 SMNVEV (reference sequence). The CDR3: CASRFYRDPYNEQFF. The CDR3 nucleotides read TGTGCCAGTAGGTTTTACAGGGACCCCTACAATGAGCAGTTCTTC.

This clone was observed a single time. The chain carries TRBV6-5 and TRBJ2-5; 7 bases align to TRBD2. Unmatched junction bases numbered 3, after V lost 0 bases and J lost 5 bases. The germline CDR1 and CDR2 sequences are MNHEY and SVGAGI. The CDR3 has 14 residues. CDR3 coding DNA: TGTGCCAGCAGTTACTCGTTGCGGGGGGAGACCCAGTACTTC. This gives the protein CASSYSLRGETQYF.

The chain employs TRBV9 and TRBJ2-7, with D possibly matching TRBD2 (6 bases). From germline, CDR1 is SGDLS and CDR2 YYNGEE. The CDR3 totals 14 residues. Trimming shortened V by 3 bases and J by 0 bases, and 10 bases separated the two germline ends. The CDR3 nucleotides are TGTGCCAGCAGCGCGGGGGTGAGCTCCTACGAGCAGTACTTC. Encoded protein: CASSAGVSSYEQYF.

This chain uses TRBV4-1 with TRBJ1-5; D ambiguous. Trimming removed 3 bases from V and 11 bases from J, with 23 bases in between. The germline V gene encodes CDR1 MGHRA and CDR2 YSYEKL. CDR3 size: 16 residues. The chain's CDR3 is CASSHPTLGRRSAQHF. CDR3 DNA: TGCGCCAGCAGCCATCCTACGCTGGGGAGGCGGTCAGCCCAGCATTTT.

The genes are TRBV19 and TRBJ2-7; D ambiguous. There are 13 residues in the CDR3. Germline loops: CDR1 LNHDA, CDR2 SQIVND (reference sequence). V lost 1 base and J lost 1, with 5 bases in between. CDR3 residues: CASSIADSYEQYF. CDR3 bases: TGTGCCAGTAGTATAGCTGATTCCTACGAGCAGTACTTC.

This sequence joins TRBV6-6 and TRBJ1-2; D not certain. The CDR3 has 14 amino acids. The germline V gene has CDR1 MNHNY and CDR2 SVGAGI (reference sequence). The V end was cut by 2 bases, the J end by 8 bases, with 15 bases between. CDR3: CASSYGVQEGGYTF. The CDR3 DNA follows: TGTGCCAGCAGTTACGGCGTGCAGGAGGGAGGCTACACCTTC.

This clone was recorded once. This chain uses TRBV7-9 with TRBJ2-7; 8 nucleotides line up with TRBD2. The V gene's germline CDR1 is SEHNR and CDR2 FQNEAQ (reference sequence). Trimming cost V 5 bases and J 3 bases; bases outside gene matches: 9. The CDR3 loop spans 15 amino acids. The CDR3, as DNA: TGTGCCAGCAGCCCGGTAGCGGGAATGGTCTACGAGCAGTACTTC. Residues: CASSPVAGMVYEQYF.

The V and J genes are TRBV28 and TRBJ1-2; tentatively, D is TRBD1 (6 bases). The CDR3 is 14 residues long. CDR1 and CDR2 (germline): MDHEN, SYDVKM. V shed 6 bases and J shed 2 bases, with 13 bases lying between them. The DNA for the CDR3 is TGTGCCAGCAGCGGACAGCTCCCAAACTATGGCTACACCTTC. Its protein is CASSGQLPNYGYTF.

CDR3 nucleotide sequence: TGCGCCAGCAGCTTGGTAGTAAACCAAGAGACCCAGTACTTC. Residues: CASSLVVNQETQYF. This chain uses TRBV5-1 with TRBJ2-5; no clear D gene. The CDR3 loop spans 14 amino acids. Germline assignment: CDR1 SGHRS and CDR2 YFSETQ. V was cut by 0 bases and J by 0 bases, with 6 bases left in between.

V and J are TRBV18 and TRBJ2-5; 9 positions match TRBD2. There are 16 residues in the CDR3. V trimming: 2 bases; J trimming: 4 bases; junction bases outside the gene matches: 8. Per germline, CDR1 KGHSH and CDR2 LQKENI. The CDR3 region is CASSPWAGGPAETQYF. The DNA of the CDR3 is TGTGCCAGCTCACCATGGGCGGGGGGGCCAGCAGAGACCCAGTACTTC.